The source of this T cell receptor (beta chain) is a study of blood T cell repertoires in COVID-19. Study information: Acute and convalescent COVID-19 specimens originated in the United States, Italy and Spain. T cells, B-cell-depleted T cells, or PBMCs supplied cDNA or gDNA.

In the original processing: Reference gene primer amplification in the assay estimated nucleated cell counts. The protocol was immunoSEQ multiplex PCR, while the TCRdb copy is restricted to in-frame clones and leaves out a portion. The DNA was the basis for D and trimming; V, J and clone size are from that table. The table shows about 260,000 clones, with 87% occurring only once. The CDR3 spans 16 residues. V lost 1 base to trimming and J lost 4 bases; unmatched junction nucleotides: 9. Germline CDR1 and CDR2: MGHRA and YSYEKL. The V and J genes are TRBV4-1 and TRBJ2-5, with 7 bases identical to TRBD2. Specimen: peripheral blood. The sequence was obtained from a woman aged 40-49 years who had recovered from COVID-19. CDR3 coding DNA: TGCGCCAGCAGCCAAGTTACCGGGGGGAGGGGAGAGACCCAGTACTTC. Protein product: CASSQVTGGRGETQYF.